Listed here is a single TCR beta chain. This entry comes from a study of blood T cell repertoires in COVID-19. Across the study: Samples of COVID-19 (acute and convalescent) were obtained from the United States, Italy and Spain.

Clones were read by immunoSEQ multiplex PCR, and TCRdb kept only the in-frame ones, dropping some. The sample includes 400,000 to 550,000 clones, around 89% seen only once; the top ten take about 4.5%. Germline CDR1 and CDR2: DFQATT and SNEGSKA (reference sequence). This CDR3 spans 10 amino acids. Trimming took off 5 bases at V and 16 bases at J, with 12 bases between the two ends. The TCR comes from a woman aged 25 to 45 with acute or convalescent COVID-19. Material: peripheral blood. The J gene is TRBJ1-6, the V gene TRBV20-1; D not resolved. The CDR3 is CSASTGPLHF. CDR3 sequence (DNA): TGCAGTGCTTCCACCGGTCCTCTCCACTTT.